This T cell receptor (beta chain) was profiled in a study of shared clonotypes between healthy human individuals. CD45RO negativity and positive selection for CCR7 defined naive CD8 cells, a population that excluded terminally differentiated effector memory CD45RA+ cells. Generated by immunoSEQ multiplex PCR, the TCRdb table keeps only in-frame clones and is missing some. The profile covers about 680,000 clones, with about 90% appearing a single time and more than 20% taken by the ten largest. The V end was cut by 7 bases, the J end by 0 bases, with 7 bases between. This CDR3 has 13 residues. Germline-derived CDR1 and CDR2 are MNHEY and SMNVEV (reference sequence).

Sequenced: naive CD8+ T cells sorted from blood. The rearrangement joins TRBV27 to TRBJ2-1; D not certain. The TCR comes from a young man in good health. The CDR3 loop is CASMVSSYNEQFF. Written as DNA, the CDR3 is TGTGCCAGCATGGTGAGCTCCTACAATGAGCAGTTCTTC.